These 21 T cell receptor beta chains came from one sample sequenced in a study of regulatory T cells in long-lasting Graves disease. Construction of TCR beta libraries relied on iRepertoire HTBI primers and on Arm-PCR targeting CDR3 regions. TCRdb itself ran the multiplex PCR reads through MiXCR, one entry per CDR3 protein. The data show approximately 300,000 distinct CDR3 sequences, 15% to 20% seen once. Time point: newly diagnosed GD, antithyroid drugs for less than 3 months. Preparation of the TCR library used RNA extracted from PBMCs. Specimen: peripheral blood mononuclear cells (PBMCs), collected at new diagnosis, from a patient treated with antithyroid drugs. The receptor set was obtained from a female donor with Graves disease.

The chain employs TRBV6-1 and TRBJ1-1; possibly TRBD1 for D (6 bases). V lost 0 bases and J lost 3, with 14 bases in between. Germline V CDR1 and CDR2: MNHNS, SASEGT. This CDR3 region has 16 residues. CDR3 amino acids: CASSEATGRGDTEAFF. The CDR3 DNA sequence: TGTGCCAGCAGTGAAGCTACAGGGCGGGGGGACACTGAAGCTTTCTTT.

V is TRBV5-8 and J is TRBJ2-7, with D tentatively TRBD1 or TRBD2 (5 bases each). CDR1 SGHTS and CDR2 YDEGEE come from the germline V gene. V dropped 1 base and J dropped 5 bases, with 16 bases sitting between them. This CDR3 contains 15 residues. The CDR3 spells CASSLLGVFWDEQYF. For the CDR3, the DNA is TGTGCCAGCAGCTTGCTGGGGGTCTTTTGGGACGAGCAGTACTTC.

The V and J genes are TRBV2 and TRBJ2-3; maybe TRBD2 (5 bases). Germline values: CDR1 SNHLY, CDR2 FYNNEI. V was shortened by 9 bases and J by 2 bases, with 9 bases between the two germline ends. This CDR3 has 12 residues. The CDR3 reads CASKADTDTQYF. The DNA for the CDR3 is TGTGCCAGTAAAGCGGACACAGATACGCAGTATTTT. The complete variable domain, with remaining parts taken from reference TRBV2 and TRBJ2-3, reads EPEVTQTPSHQVTQMGQEVILRCVPISNHLYFYWYRQILGQKVEFLVSFYNNEISEKSEIFDDQFSVERPDGSNFTLKIRSTKLEDSAMYFCASKADTDTQYFGPGTRLTVL.

This clonotype turned up a few times. The chain combines TRBV4-1 with TRBJ2-7; the match to TRBD1 covers 10 bases. This CDR3 comprises 14 residues. From germline, CDR1 is MGHRA and CDR2 YSYEKL. V dropped 3 bases and J dropped 6; count of bases not matched to a gene: 5. Here the CDR3 reads CASSQGTGDSEQYF. CDR3 sequence (DNA): TGCGCCAGCAGCCAGGGGACAGGGGACAGCGAGCAGTACTTC.

This clonotype was detected ten times or more. The V call is TRBV6-2 or TRBV6-3, the J call TRBJ2-7, with 10 bases fitting TRBD2. Losses at the gene ends were 8 bases for V and 6 bases for J; bases not matched to a gene: 7. Germline V gives CDR1 MNHEY, CDR2 SVGEGT. The length of the CDR3 is 13 residues. The CDR3 here is CASESSGRPEQYF. The CDR3 DNA sequence: TGTGCCAGCGAGAGTAGCGGGAGGCCCGAGCAGTACTTC.

In this sample, this clonotype turned up many times. This sequence joins TRBV12-3 or TRBV12-4 and TRBJ1-3; D remains ambiguous. This CDR3 contains 15 residues. V lost 1 base and J lost 1, with 8 bases in between. CDR3: CASSLVVTSGNTIYF. In DNA form, the CDR3 reads TGTGCCAGCAGTTTAGTAGTGACTTCTGGAAACACCATATATTTT.

This clonotype was seen many times. This chain links TRBV29-1 with TRBJ2-2, with TRBD1 identical over 11 bases. Trimming took 0 bases from V and 4 from J; bases not matched to a gene: 10. The germline V gene encodes CDR1 SQVTM and CDR2 ANQGSEA. CDR3 size: 18 residues. The CDR3 loop reads CSVEEGTGGPWGTGELFF. CDR3 coding DNA: TGCAGCGTTGAAGAAGGGACAGGGGGACCGTGGGGCACCGGGGAGCTGTTTTTT.

In this sample, this clonotype turned up many times. The V call is TRBV6-9, the J call TRBJ1-4; D is undetermined. CDR1 MNHGY and CDR2 SVAAGI come from the germline V gene. Deletions cut 7 bases from V and 6 bases from J, with 12 bases between. The CDR3 length is 13 residues. CDR3 sequence (DNA): TGTGCCAGCATTAGGAGGCCGGATGAAAAACTGTTTTTT. It translates to CASIRRPDEKLFF.

This clonotype was observed many times. The chain has TRBV28 and TRBJ2-1, with D maybe TRBD2 (6 bases). Per the germline V gene, CDR1 is MDHEN and CDR2 is SYDVKM. The CDR3 totals 19 residues. V lost 8 bases and J 4 bases, leaving 30 bases between the germline ends. In nucleotides, the CDR3 is TGTGCCAGCTCTGAAGGCGGGAAAGAACAGAGTTGGGAATACAATGAGCAGTTCTTC. Translated, it gives CASSEGGKEQSWEYNEQFF.

The table lists this clonotype with many counts. The chain combines TRBV11-3 with TRBJ2-5; perhaps D is TRBD1 or TRBD2 (5 bases each). Trimming pared 5 bases from V and 2 bases from J, leaving 12 bases between. The germline V gene has CDR1 SGHNT and CDR2 YENEEA. The CDR3 has 14 amino acids. CDR3: CASSSPGPQETQYF. The CDR3 DNA reads as TGTGCCAGCAGCAGCCCGGGGCCGCAAGAGACCCAGTACTTC.

The rearrangement links TRBV12-3 or TRBV12-4 to TRBJ2-1; TRBD2 matches 8 bases. There are 15 residues in the CDR3. The ends lost 0 bases at V and 7 bases at J; junction bases unmatched: 5. CDR3: CASSLAGLAINEQFF. CDR3 DNA: TGTGCCAGCAGTTTAGCAGGACTAGCTATTAATGAGCAGTTCTTC.

This clonotype was found many times. This chain uses TRBV6-2 or TRBV6-3 with TRBJ1-4, with 7 bases fitting TRBD1. CDR3 length: 16 amino acids. J gave up 3 bases and V 8 bases, and 12 bases lay outside the gene matches. CDR1 and CDR2 (germline): MNHEY, SVGEGT. Here the CDR3 reads CASAPRGGTANEKLFF. The DNA for the CDR3 is TGTGCCAGCGCTCCCAGGGGGGGTACGGCTAATGAAAAACTGTTTTTT.

This clonotype was picked up many times. The CDR3 sequence is CATSDHTGVRNEQFF. CDR3 DNA: TGTGCCACCAGTGACCACACAGGGGTTCGTAATGAGCAGTTCTTC. The rearrangement links TRBV24-1 to TRBJ2-1; 7 positions agree with TRBD1. Trimming at V came to 4 bases and at J to 7 bases, leaving 9 bases not matched to a gene. CDR1 and CDR2 from the germline V gene are KGHDR and SFDVKD. The CDR3 spans 15 residues.

Only a few counts were recorded for this clonotype. This chain connects TRBV12-3 or TRBV12-4 to TRBJ2-3; 7 positions match TRBD2. The CDR3 consists of 15 residues. The trim removed 4 bases at V and 0 bases at J, leaving 4 bases unmatched. CDR3 residues: CASSSTSRSTDTQYF. DNA of the CDR3: TGTGCCAGCAGTTCGACTAGCAGAAGCACAGATACGCAGTATTTT.

The chain recombines TRBV5-1 with TRBJ2-7; the D gene is possibly TRBD1 (5 bases). V lost 0 bases and J lost 4, with 17 bases in between. Germline assignment: CDR1 SGHRS and CDR2 YFSETQ. CDR3 size: 16 residues. The CDR3 DNA follows: TGCGCCAGCAGCTTGGATACAGGCACTACAGAGTACGAGCAGTACTTC. Protein product: CASSLDTGTTEYEQYF.

On this clonotype itself: An end of the junction differs from the germline gene, which may be a read error. The chain employs TRBV2 and TRBJ2-1, with 9 bases identical to TRBD2. Germline values: CDR1 SNHLY, CDR2 FYNNEI. The CDR3 contains 16 residues. This CDR3 reads CASRSLAGAAYNEQFF. The CDR3 DNA follows: TGCGCCAGCAGGTCTTTAGCGGGGGCGGCCTACAATGAGCAGTTCTTC.

A few counts support this clonotype. A much larger clonotype is one base distant, so this may be a read error. V usage is TRBV10-3 and J usage is TRBJ2-3; no reliable D call. The J call may be in error: the DNA end matches TRBJ2-1 better. The germline gives CDR1 ENHRY, CDR2 SYGVKD. The CDR3 covers 15 residues. The CDR3 reads CAISEPTLYSYEQFF. In DNA form, the CDR3 reads TGTGCCATCAGTGAGCCTACTTTGTACTCCTACGAGCAGTTCTTC.

The chain employs TRBV28 and TRBJ2-3; 12 bases are shared with TRBD2. The last part of the DNA fits TRBJ2-1 better; the J call may be wrong. This CDR3 has 17 amino acids. CDR1 and CDR2 (germline): MDHEN, SYDVKM. DNA of the CDR3: TGTGCCAGCAGTCCAAGACTAGCGGGAGATGTCTACAATGAGCAGTTCTTC. Encoded protein: CASSPRLAGDVYNEQFF.

For this clonotype: This could be a read error, since a much larger clone is one nucleotide away. The chain uses TRBV18 and TRBJ2-5; D is undetermined. Germline V gives CDR1 KGHSH, CDR2 LQKENI. The CDR3 runs to 14 residues. CDR3 DNA sequence: TGTGCCAGCTCACCTTATCCATCAGAAGAGACCCAGTGCTTC. Translation: CASSPYPSEETQCF.

The rearrangement joins TRBV12-3 or TRBV12-4 to TRBJ1-6; the D is unclear. V was cut by 6 bases and J by 9 bases, with 18 bases left in between. The CDR3 totals 15 residues. In DNA form, the CDR3 reads TGTGCCAGCAGCCCGGGGAGTCCGGTAGTTTCACCCCTCCACTTT. Its protein is CASSPGSPVVSPLHF.

The rearrangement joins TRBV7-8 to TRBJ2-7, with 9 positions matching TRBD2. With 5 bases clipped from V and 7 bases from J, the junction kept 12 bases outside the gene matches. CDR1 and CDR2 (germline): SGHVS, FQNEAQ. CDR3 length: 15 residues. The CDR3 nucleotides read TGTGCCAGCAGCCCGATGGGCGGGAGGGAGAGGGAGCAGTACTTC. It encodes CASSPMGGREREQYF.